The rows below give T cell receptor beta chains drawn from one sample of a study of T cell responses to AZD1222 COVID-19 vaccine. TCRdb's table, derived via immunoSEQ multiplex PCR, lists solely in-frame clones and lacks some. The data hold around 18,000 clones, with more than 80% observed a single time. The material sequenced was peripheral blood, taken 28 days after the second AZD1222 dose. Source of these receptors: an adult who received the AZD1222 COVID-19 vaccine. Both conserved end residues are part of each CDR3. The D gene is left open where the match is weak. Some rows mark clone size as missing; the rest say once, few, many or name a class of expanded clone.

-	TRBV7-2	-	14	TRBJ1-6	CASSPPGGSAPLHF	TGTGCCAGCAGCCCTCCCGGAGGGAGCGCACCCCTCCACTTT
-	TRBV7-2	-	17	TRBJ1-2	CASSLVRPGGTNYGYTF	TGTGCCAGCAGCTTAGTAAGGCCCGGCGGGACTAACTATGGCTACACCTTC
-	TRBV5-1	-	14	TRBJ1-1	CASSFALGNTEAFF	TGCGCCAGCAGCTTCGCTTTGGGAAACACTGAAGCTTTCTTT
once	TRBV19	-	12	TRBJ2-3	CASSAYTDTQYF	TGTGCCAGTAGTGCCTACACAGATACGCAGTATTTT
-	TRBV7-2	-	13	TRBJ1-5	CASSLRGDQPQHF	TGTGCCAGCAGCTTAAGGGGTGACCAGCCCCAGCATTTT
-	TRBV2	-	13	TRBJ2-1	CASSVRDYNEQFF	TGTGCCAGCAGTGTAAGGGACTACAATGAGCAGTTCTTC
-	TRBV4-3	-	14	TRBJ1-3	CASAPGPPVDTIYF	TGCGCCAGCGCACCGGGACCCCCTGTGGACACCATATATTTT
-	TRBV28	-	12	TRBJ1-2	CASSLRLYGYTF	TGTGCCAGCAGTTTGCGACTCTATGGCTACACCTTC
-	TRBV29-1	-	15	TRBJ2-7	CSVESGGSGTYEQYF	TGCAGCGTTGAAAGTGGGGGGTCAGGGACCTACGAGCAGTACTTC
-	TRBV19	-	15	TRBJ2-4	CASSIEGGNKNIQYF	TGTGCCAGTAGTATAGAAGGGGGGAACAAAAACATTCAGTACTTC
-	TRBV18	TRBD2	16	TRBJ2-3	CASSSWTSGDTDTQYF	TGTGCCAGCTCATCCTGGACTAGCGGGGACACAGATACGCAGTATTTT
-	TRBV7-2	-	14	TRBJ2-3	CASSFLGGEDTQYF	TGTGCCAGCAGCTTCCTTGGAGGGGAGGATACGCAGTATTTT
-	TRBV7-2	-	14	TRBJ2-7	CASSLQFRAYEQYF	TGTGCCAGCAGCTTACAATTCAGGGCCTACGAGCAGTACTTC
-	TRBV5-1	-	14	TRBJ1-4	CASSLGLAREKLFF	TGCGCCAGCAGCTTGGGATTAGCGCGGGAAAAACTGTTTTTT
-	TRBV6-2/TRBV6-3	TRBD1	14	TRBJ1-2	CASSSRQGSLGYTF	TGTGCCAGCAGTTCCAGACAGGGGAGTCTTGGCTACACCTTC
-	TRBV6-5	-	12	TRBJ1-1	CASRHLNTEAFF	TGTGCCAGCCGACACCTGAACACTGAAGCTTTCTTT
few	TRBV5-1	TRBD1	14	TRBJ2-2	CASARTGATGELFF	TGCGCCAGCGCAAGAACAGGGGCCACCGGGGAGCTGTTTTTT
-	TRBV6-1	-	15	TRBJ1-5	CASSEGIGNDRPQHF	TGTGCCAGCAGTGAAGGGATCGGGAACGACCGGCCCCAGCATTTT
-	TRBV2	-	14	TRBJ1-5	CASSEGQNNQPQHF	TGTGCCAGCAGTGAGGGGCAGAACAATCAGCCCCAGCATTTT
-	TRBV19	-	14	TRBJ2-5	CASSIVAAQETQYF	TGTGCCAGTAGTATAGTGGCCGCACAAGAGACCCAGTACTTC
-	TRBV12-3/TRBV12-4	TRBD1	12	TRBJ1-2	CASSWTGKGYTF	TGTGCCAGCAGTTGGACAGGGAAAGGCTACACCTTC
-	TRBV4-3	-	14	TRBJ1-2	CASSPTLGRYGYTF	TGCGCCAGCAGCCCGACCTTGGGGCGCTATGGCTACACCTTC
once	TRBV11-3	TRBD2	18	TRBJ2-2	CASSSSSGGRRNTGELFF	TGTGCCAGCAGCTCCTCTAGCGGGGGAAGAAGGAACACCGGGGAGCTGTTTTTT
-	TRBV7-2	-	13	TRBJ1-1	CASSRQVATEAFF	TGTGCCAGCAGCCGACAGGTGGCCACTGAAGCTTTCTTT
-	TRBV18	-	16	TRBJ2-3	CASSTTRRLSTDTQYF	TGTGCCAGCTCAACCACCAGGCGTTTGAGCACAGATACGCAGTATTTT
-	TRBV5-6	-	13	TRBJ1-3	CASSFYSGNTIYF	TGTGCCAGCAGCTTTTACTCTGGAAACACCATATATTTT
once	TRBV7-6	TRBD2	18	TRBJ2-5	CASRRTPGLAGGQETQYF	TGTGCCAGCAGACGTACGCCGGGACTAGCGGGAGGGCAAGAGACCCAGTACTTC
-	TRBV7-3	-	15	TRBJ2-1	CASSLHRSSYNEQFF	TGTGCCAGCAGCTTACACAGAAGCTCCTACAATGAGCAGTTCTTC
-	TRBV19	TRBD1	15	TRBJ1-2	CASSIVAGGDYGYTF	TGTGCCAGTAGTATAGTCGCAGGGGGGGACTATGGCTACACCTTC
-	TRBV5-1	-	14	TRBJ1-1	CASSLGWGQTEAFF	TGCGCCAGCAGCTTGGGATGGGGTCAGACTGAAGCTTTCTTT
-	TRBV3-1/TRBV3-2	-	14	TRBJ2-5	CASSQAFRVATQYF	TGTGCCAGCAGCCAAGCGTTTAGGGTGGCGACCCAGTACTTC
-	TRBV30	-	13	TRBJ1-1	CAWSLQGLTEAFF	TGTGCCTGGAGTCTACAGGGACTCACTGAAGCTTTCTTT
-	TRBV3-1/TRBV3-2	-	15	TRBJ2-7	CASSQVGTLNGEQYF	TGTGCCAGCAGCCAAGTGGGGACCCTTAACGGGGAGCAGTACTTC
once	TRBV4-3	-	14	TRBJ1-5	CASSQDWAEQPQHF	TGCGCCAGCAGCCAAGATTGGGCAGAGCAGCCCCAGCATTTT
-	TRBV9	TRBD1	16	TRBJ2-5	CASSVASDRGQETQYF	TGTGCCAGCAGCGTAGCGAGCGACAGGGGGCAAGAGACCCAGTACTTC
-	TRBV5-1	TRBD2	14	TRBJ2-1	CASSLGLAGNEQFF	TGCGCCAGCAGCTTGGGACTAGCTGGAAATGAGCAGTTCTTC
-	TRBV6-9	-	12	TRBJ1-5	CASSYENQPQHF	TGTGCCAGCAGTTACGAAAATCAGCCCCAGCATTTT
few	TRBV19	-	13	TRBJ2-3	CASSKTPADTQYF	TGTGCCAGTAGTAAAACCCCCGCAGATACGCAGTATTTT
-	TRBV5-4	-	15	TRBJ1-2	CASSLPGVGNYGYTF	TGTGCCAGCAGCTTGCCGGGGGTGGGTAACTATGGCTACACCTTC